Below are 11 T cell receptor beta chains sequenced from a single sample in a study of blood T cell repertoires in COVID-19. The protocol was immunoSEQ multiplex PCR, while the TCRdb copy is restricted to in-frame clones and leaves out a portion. The sample includes a few hundred thousand clones, around 90% of them seen just once. Input material: peripheral blood. All receptors derive from a woman aged 18-29 years who had recovered from COVID-19.

J is TRBJ2-3 and V is TRBV3-1 (or the pseudogene TRBV3-2); TRBD2 matches 8 bases. J was trimmed by 4 bases and V by 1 base; bases with no gene match: 4. The length of the CDR3 is 15 residues. Per germline, CDR1 LGHDT and CDR2 YNNKEL (reference sequence). The chain's CDR3 is CASSQAAGEADTQYF. Written as DNA, the CDR3 is TGTGCCAGCAGCCAAGCAGCGGGAGAGGCAGATACGCAGTATTTT.

The J gene is TRBJ2-3, the V gene TRBV11-2, with 12 bases lining up with TRBD2. The V segment lost 4 bases and the J segment 4 bases; nucleotides outside the gene matches: 12. The germline V gene encodes CDR1 SGHAT and CDR2 FQNNGV. The CDR3 is 18 residues long. CDR3 DNA sequence: TGTGCCAGCAGCTCGCAAGATGAGACTAGCGGGAGACCAGATACGCAGTATTTT. The encoded protein is CASSSQDETSGRPDTQYF.

In this sample, this clone turned up a few times. The genes are TRBV7-9 and TRBJ1-1, with 7 bases identical to TRBD1. J gave up 0 bases and V 3 bases, and 1 base lay outside the gene matches. This CDR3 contains 14 residues. CDR1 and CDR2 from the germline V gene are SEHNR and FQNEAQ (reference sequence). The CDR3 sequence: CASSFDRVNTEAFF. The CDR3 coding sequence is TGTGCCAGCAGCTTCGACAGGGTGAACACTGAAGCTTTCTTT. Using reference TRBV7-9 and TRBJ1-1 for the parts outside the CDR3, the full variable domain is DTGVSQNPRHKITKRGQNVTFRCDPISEHNRLYWYRQTLGQGPEFLTYFQNEAQLEKSRLLSDRFSAERPKGSFSTLEIQRTEQGDSAMYLCASSFDRVNTEAFFGQGTRLTVV.

The rearrangement joins TRBV2 to TRBJ1-6; the match to TRBD1 covers 9 bases. Germline-derived CDR1 and CDR2 are SNHLY and FYNNEI. The V and J ends lost 4 bases and 13 bases, in that order; junction bases with no gene match: 14. The CDR3 contains 16 residues. The CDR3 is CASSGTGARVRSPLHF. For the CDR3, the DNA is TGTGCCAGCAGTGGGACAGGGGCGCGCGTTCGATCCCCCCTCCACTTT.

This sequence joins TRBV6-6 and TRBJ2-1, with TRBD2 identical over 14 bases. J lost 10 bases, V lost 6 bases, and 5 bases had no gene match. CDR3 length equals 14 residues. Germline V gives CDR1 MNHNY, CDR2 SVGAGI (reference sequence). The CDR3 bases are TGTGCCAGCAGACCGGGACTAGCGGGAGTAGAGCAGTTCTTC. It is translated as CASRPGLAGVEQFF.

This clone is a singleton in its sample. This chain uses TRBV6-2 or TRBV6-3 with TRBJ2-3, with 11 bases identical to TRBD2. There are 20 residues in the CDR3. Trimming removed 2 bases from V and 6 bases from J; junction bases left unmatched: 19. Germline CDR1 and CDR2: MNHEY and SVGEGT. CDR3 sequence reads: CASSYPEKNSGRAHPDTQYF. In DNA form, the CDR3 reads TGTGCCAGCAGTTACCCCGAAAAGAATAGCGGGAGGGCCCATCCGGATACGCAGTATTTT.

The CDR3 bases are TGTGCCTGGAATACAGGGGTGTCTAATGAAAAACTGTTTTTT. It codes for CAWNTGVSNEKLFF. The chain joins TRBV30 to TRBJ1-4; 7 nucleotides agree with TRBD1. CDR3 length: 14 residues. Germline V gene lookup returns CDR1 GTSNPN and CDR2 SVGIG (reference sequence). J lost 3 bases, V lost 4 bases, and 5 bases had no gene match.

The chain couples TRBV14 to TRBJ2-7; the D gene is possibly TRBD1 (6 bases). Deletions cut 2 bases from V and 0 bases from J, with 8 bases between. There are 14 residues in the CDR3. Germline CDR1 is SGHDN and CDR2 is FVKESK. The CDR3 DNA sequence: TGTGCCAGCAGCCAAACAGGGTTCTCCTACGAGCAGTACTTC. Its translation is CASSQTGFSYEQYF.

This clone occurred once. V gene TRBV19 combines with J gene TRBJ1-2; possibly TRBD1 for D (5 bases). Looked up from germline, CDR1 is LNHDA and CDR2 is SQIVND (reference sequence). V was shortened by 5 bases and J by 7 bases, with 8 bases between the two germline ends. The CDR3 totals 11 residues. DNA of the CDR3: TGTGCCAGTAGTCCAGGGTCTGGCTACACCTTC. Translated: CASSPGSGYTF.

This sequence joins TRBV11-2 and TRBJ2-1, with a tentative D call TRBD1 (5 bases). Germline V CDR1 and CDR2: SGHAT, FQNNGV. The CDR3 spans 16 residues. V lost 5 bases and J lost 8, with 22 bases in between. CDR3 region: CASSPKGVAWADEQFF. DNA for the CDR3: TGTGCCAGCAGCCCCAAAGGGGTCGCCTGGGCGGATGAGCAGTTCTTC.

The genes are TRBV27 and TRBJ1-2; 9 bases fit TRBD1. CDR1 MNHEY and CDR2 SMNVEV come from the germline V gene (reference sequence). With V trimmed by 3 bases and J by 8 bases, 7 bases remained unmatched. The CDR3 loop spans 14 amino acids. CDR3 sequence: CASSLRDRAVGYTF. DNA of the CDR3: TGTGCCAGCAGTTTGAGGGACAGGGCCGTCGGCTACACCTTC.